This TCR beta chain was identified during a study of identical twins. Each CDR3 protein gets one entry after TCRdb re-called the 5' RACE reads with MiXCR. The table lists around 1.7 million distinct CDR3 sequences, about 32% of them singletons. A few counts support this clonotype. V lost 3 bases and J lost 0, with 9 bases in between. The length of the CDR3 is 14 residues. Germline loops: CDR1 DFQATT, CDR2 SNEGSKA (reference sequence). The sample comprised cord blood. This TCR was recovered from a newborn girl in good health. The V and J genes are TRBV20-1 and TRBJ2-1; a possible D gene is TRBD2 (6 bases). CDR3 sequence reads: CSASGGFSYNEQFF. CDR3 bases: TGCAGTGCTAGCGGGGGTTTCTCCTACAATGAGCAGTTCTTC.